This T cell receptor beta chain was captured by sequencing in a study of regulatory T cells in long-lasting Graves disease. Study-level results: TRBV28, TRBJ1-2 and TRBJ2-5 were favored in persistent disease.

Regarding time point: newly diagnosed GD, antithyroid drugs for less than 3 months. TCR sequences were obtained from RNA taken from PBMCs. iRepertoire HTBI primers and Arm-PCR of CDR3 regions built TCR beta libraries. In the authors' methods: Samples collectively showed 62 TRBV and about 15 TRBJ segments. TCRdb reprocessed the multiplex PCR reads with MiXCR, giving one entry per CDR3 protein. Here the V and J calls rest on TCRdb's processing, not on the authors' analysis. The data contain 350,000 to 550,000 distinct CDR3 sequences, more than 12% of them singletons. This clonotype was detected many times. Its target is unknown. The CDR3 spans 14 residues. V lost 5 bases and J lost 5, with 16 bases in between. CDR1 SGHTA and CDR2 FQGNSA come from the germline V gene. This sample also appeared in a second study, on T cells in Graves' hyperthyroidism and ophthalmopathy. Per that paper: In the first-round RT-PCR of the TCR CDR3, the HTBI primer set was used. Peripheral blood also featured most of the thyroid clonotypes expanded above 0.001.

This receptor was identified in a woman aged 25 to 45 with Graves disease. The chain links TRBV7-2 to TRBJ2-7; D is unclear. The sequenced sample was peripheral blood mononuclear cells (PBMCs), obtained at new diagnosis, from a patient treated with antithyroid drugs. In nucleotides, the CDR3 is TGTGCCAGCAGCCAAGGGAACCGCCTGCACGAGCAGTACTTC. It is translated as CASSQGNRLHEQYF. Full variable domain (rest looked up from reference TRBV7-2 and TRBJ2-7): GAGVSQSPSNKVTEKGKDVELRCDPISGHTALYWYRQSLGQGLEFLIYFQGNSAPDKSGLPSDRFSAERTGGSVSTLTIQRTQQEDSAVYLCASSQGNRLHEQYFGPGTRLTVT.